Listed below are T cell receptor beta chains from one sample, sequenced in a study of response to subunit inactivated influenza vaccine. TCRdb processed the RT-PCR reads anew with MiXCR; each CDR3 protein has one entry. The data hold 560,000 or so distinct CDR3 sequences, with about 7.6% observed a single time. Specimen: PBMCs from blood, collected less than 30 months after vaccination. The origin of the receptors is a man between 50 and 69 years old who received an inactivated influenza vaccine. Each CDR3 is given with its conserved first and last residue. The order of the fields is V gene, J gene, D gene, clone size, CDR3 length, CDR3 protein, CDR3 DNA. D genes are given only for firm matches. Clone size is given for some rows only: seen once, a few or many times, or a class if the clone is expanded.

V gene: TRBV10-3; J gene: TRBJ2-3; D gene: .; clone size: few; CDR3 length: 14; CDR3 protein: CAKGQGGRTDTQYF; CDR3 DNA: TGTGCCAAAGGACAGGGAGGGAGGACAGATACGCAGTATTTT
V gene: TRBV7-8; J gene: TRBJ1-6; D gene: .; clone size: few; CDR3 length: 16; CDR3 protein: CASSGAGRKTWSPLHF; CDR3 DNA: TGTGCCAGCTCCGGGGCAGGGAGGAAAACGTGGTCACCCCTCCACTTT
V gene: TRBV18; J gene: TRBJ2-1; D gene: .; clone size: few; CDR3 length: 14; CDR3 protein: CASSNRETYNEQFF; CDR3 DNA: TGTGCCAGCTCAAACAGGGAGACCTACAATGAGCAGTTCTTC
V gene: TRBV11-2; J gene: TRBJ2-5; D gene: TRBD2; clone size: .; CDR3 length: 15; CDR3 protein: CASSLGRGGVKTQYF; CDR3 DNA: TGTGCCAGCAGCTTGGGTCGGGGGGGCGTTAAGACCCAGTACTTC
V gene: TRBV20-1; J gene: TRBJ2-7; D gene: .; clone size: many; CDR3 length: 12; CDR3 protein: CSASRAVAEQYF; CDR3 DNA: TGCAGTGCTAGTCGAGCAGTGGCCGAGCAGTACTTC
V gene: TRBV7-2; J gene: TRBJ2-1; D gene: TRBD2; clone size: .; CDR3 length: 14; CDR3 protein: CASSRGTSGFEQFF; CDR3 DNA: TGTGCCAGCAGCCGAGGGACTAGCGGGTTCGAGCAGTTCTTC
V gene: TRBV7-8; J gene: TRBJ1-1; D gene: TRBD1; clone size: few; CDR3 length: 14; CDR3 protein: CASSLRQGAPEAFF; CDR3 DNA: TGTGCCAGCAGCTTAAGACAGGGGGCCCCTGAAGCTTTCTTT
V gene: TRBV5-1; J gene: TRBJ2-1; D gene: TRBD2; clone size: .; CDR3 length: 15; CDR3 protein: CASSMGLAGGNEQFF; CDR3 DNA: TGCGCCAGCAGCATGGGACTAGCGGGAGGCAATGAGCAGTTCTTC
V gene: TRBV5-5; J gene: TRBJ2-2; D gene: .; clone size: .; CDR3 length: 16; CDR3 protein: CASSFQAPTNTGELFF; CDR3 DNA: TGTGCCAGCAGCTTCCAGGCTCCGACGAACACCGGGGAGCTGTTTTTT
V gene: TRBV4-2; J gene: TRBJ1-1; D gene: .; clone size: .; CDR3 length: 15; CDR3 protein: CASSHSRNMNTEAFF; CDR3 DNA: TGTGCCAGCAGCCACTCCAGGAACATGAACACTGAAGCTTTCTTT
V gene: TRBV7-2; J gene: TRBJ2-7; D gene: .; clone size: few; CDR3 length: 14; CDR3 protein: CASSLVGQGVEQYF; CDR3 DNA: TGTGCCAGCAGCTTAGTAGGGCAGGGTGTAGAGCAGTACTTC
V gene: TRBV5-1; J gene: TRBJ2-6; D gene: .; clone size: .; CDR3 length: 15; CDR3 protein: CASSMDVSGSNVLTF; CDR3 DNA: TGCGCCAGCAGCATGGATGTCTCTGGGTCCAACGTCCTGACTTTC
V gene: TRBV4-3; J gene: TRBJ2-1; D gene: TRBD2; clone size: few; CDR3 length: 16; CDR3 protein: CASSLGLAGGNGEQFF; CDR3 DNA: TGCGCCAGCAGCCTAGGACTAGCGGGAGGGAATGGTGAGCAGTTCTTC
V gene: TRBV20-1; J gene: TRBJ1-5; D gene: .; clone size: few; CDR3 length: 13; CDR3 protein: CSGRGSGNQPQHF; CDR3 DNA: TGCAGTGGGAGGGGATCTGGCAATCAGCCCCAGCATTTT
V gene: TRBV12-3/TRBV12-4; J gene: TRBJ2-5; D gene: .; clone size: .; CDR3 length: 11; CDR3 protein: CASSPERFTRF; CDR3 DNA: TGTGCCAGCAGCCCGGAACGCTTTACGCGATTC
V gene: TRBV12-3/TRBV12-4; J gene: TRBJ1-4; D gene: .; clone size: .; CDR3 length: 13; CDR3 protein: CASNGAPNEKLFF; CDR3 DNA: TGTGCCAGCAACGGGGCGCCTAATGAAAAACTGTTTTTT
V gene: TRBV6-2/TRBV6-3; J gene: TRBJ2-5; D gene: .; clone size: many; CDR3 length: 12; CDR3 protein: CASSPVDETQYF; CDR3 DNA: TGTGCCAGCAGCCCCGTGGACGAGACCCAGTACTTC
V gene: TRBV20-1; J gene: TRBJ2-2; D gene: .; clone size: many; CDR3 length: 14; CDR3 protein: CSARETGFTGELFF; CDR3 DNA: TGCAGTGCTAGAGAGACAGGATTCACCGGGGAGCTGTTTTTT
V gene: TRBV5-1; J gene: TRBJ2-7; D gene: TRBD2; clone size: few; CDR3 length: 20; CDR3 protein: CASSLKGLAGGSPTTLEQYF; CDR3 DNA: TGCGCCAGCAGCTTAAAGGGACTAGCGGGAGGCTCCCCGACAACTCTCGAGCAGTACTTC
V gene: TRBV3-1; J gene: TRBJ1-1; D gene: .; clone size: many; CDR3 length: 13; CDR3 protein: CASTRVPDTEAFF; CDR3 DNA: TGTGCCAGCACCAGGGTTCCGGACACTGAAGCTTTCTTT
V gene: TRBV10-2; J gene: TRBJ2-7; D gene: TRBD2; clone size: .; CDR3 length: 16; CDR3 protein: CASSETGGSSSYEQYF; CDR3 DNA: TGCGCCAGCAGTGAAACCGGGGGGTCGAGCTCCTACGAGCAGTACTTC
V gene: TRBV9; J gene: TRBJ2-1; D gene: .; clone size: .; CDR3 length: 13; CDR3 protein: CASSGNAYNEQFF; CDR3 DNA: TGTGCCAGCAGCGGGAATGCCTACAATGAGCAGTTCTTC
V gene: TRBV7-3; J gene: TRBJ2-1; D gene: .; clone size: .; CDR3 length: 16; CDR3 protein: CASSPLPGLGDNEQFF; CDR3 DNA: TGTGCCAGCAGCCCCCTCCCGGGGTTAGGAGACAATGAGCAGTTCTTC
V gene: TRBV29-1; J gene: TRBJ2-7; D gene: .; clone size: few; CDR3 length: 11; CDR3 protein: CSAGLRGEQYF; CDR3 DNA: TGCAGCGCTGGGCTTCGAGGCGAGCAGTACTTC
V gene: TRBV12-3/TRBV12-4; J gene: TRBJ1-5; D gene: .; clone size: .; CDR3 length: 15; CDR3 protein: CASSPEGYSNQPQHF; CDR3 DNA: TGTGCCAGCAGTCCCGAGGGCTATAGCAATCAGCCCCAGCATTTT
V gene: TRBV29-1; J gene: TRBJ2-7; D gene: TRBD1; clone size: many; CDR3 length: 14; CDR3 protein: CSVKGTGGPYEQYF; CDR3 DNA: TGCAGCGTTAAAGGGACAGGGGGTCCCTACGAGCAGTACTTC
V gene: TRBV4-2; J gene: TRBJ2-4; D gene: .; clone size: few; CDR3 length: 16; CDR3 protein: CASSQDSGRGSNIQYF; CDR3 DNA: TGTGCCAGCAGCCAAGATTCTGGGCGGGGTAGTAACATTCAGTACTTC
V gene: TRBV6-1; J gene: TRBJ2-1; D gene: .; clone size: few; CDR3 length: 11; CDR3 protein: CASSQGPQQFF; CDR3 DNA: TGTGCCAGCAGCCAGGGACCCCAGCAGTTCTTC
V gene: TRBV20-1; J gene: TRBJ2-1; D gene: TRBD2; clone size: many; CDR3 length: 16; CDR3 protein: CSAQPYSGASYNEQFF; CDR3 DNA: TGCAGTGCGCAACCATATAGCGGGGCCTCCTACAATGAGCAGTTCTTC
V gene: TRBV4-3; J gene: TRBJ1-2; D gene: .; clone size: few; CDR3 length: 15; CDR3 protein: CASSQDQGRGYGYTF; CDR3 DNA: TGCGCCAGCAGCCAAGATCAGGGGCGCGGCTATGGCTACACCTTC
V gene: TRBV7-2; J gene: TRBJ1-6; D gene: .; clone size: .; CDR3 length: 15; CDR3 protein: CASSLGREIYSPLHF; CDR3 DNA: TGTGCCAGCAGCTTAGGTCGGGAGATCTATTCACCCCTCCACTTT
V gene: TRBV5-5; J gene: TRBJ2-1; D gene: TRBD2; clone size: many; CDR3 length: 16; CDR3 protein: CASSPAGLVTYNEQFF; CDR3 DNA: TGTGCCAGCAGCCCCGCGGGACTAGTAACCTACAATGAGCAGTTCTTC
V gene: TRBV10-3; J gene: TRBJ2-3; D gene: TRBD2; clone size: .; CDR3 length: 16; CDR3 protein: CAIRTGIAGRGDTQYF; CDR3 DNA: TGTGCCATCAGAACCGGTATTGCGGGGCGGGGGGATACGCAGTATTTT
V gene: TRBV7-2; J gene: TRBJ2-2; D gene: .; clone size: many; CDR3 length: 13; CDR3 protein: CASSLAQTGELFF; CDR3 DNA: TGTGCCAGCAGCTTAGCCCAGACCGGGGAGCTGTTTTTT
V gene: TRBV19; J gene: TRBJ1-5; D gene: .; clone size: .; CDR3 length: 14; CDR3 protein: CASSDVSLNQPQHF; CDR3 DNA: TGTGCCAGTAGTGACGTTAGCTTAAATCAGCCCCAGCATTTT
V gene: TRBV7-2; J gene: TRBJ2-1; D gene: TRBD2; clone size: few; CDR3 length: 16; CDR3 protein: CASSSWASGGVDEQFF; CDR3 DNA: TGTGCCAGCAGCTCGTGGGCTAGCGGGGGTGTCGATGAGCAGTTCTTC
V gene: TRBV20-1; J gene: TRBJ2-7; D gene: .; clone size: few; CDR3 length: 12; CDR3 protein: CSASSGSYEQYF; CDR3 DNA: TGCAGTGCCTCTTCAGGCTCCTACGAGCAGTACTTC
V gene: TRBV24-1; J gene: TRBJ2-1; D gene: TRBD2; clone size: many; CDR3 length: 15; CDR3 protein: CATSDAGTSGSEQFF; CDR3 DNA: TGTGCCACCAGTGATGCCGGGACTAGCGGGAGTGAGCAGTTCTTC
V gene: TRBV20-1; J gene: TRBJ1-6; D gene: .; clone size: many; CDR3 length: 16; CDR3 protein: CSARDGSRSYNSPLHF; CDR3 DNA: TGCAGTGCTAGAGATGGGAGCCGCTCCTATAATTCACCCCTCCACTTT
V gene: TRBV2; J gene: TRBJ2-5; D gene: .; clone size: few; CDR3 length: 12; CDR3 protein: CASRRTTQTQYF; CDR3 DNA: TGTGCCAGCAGACGCACAACCCAGACCCAGTACTTC
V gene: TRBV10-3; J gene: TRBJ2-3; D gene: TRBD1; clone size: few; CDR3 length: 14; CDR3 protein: CAIRPGQGTDTQYF; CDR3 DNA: TGTGCCATCAGGCCGGGACAGGGGACAGATACGCAGTATTTT
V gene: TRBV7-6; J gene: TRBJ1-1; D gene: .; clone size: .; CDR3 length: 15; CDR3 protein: CVSTQLTLPNTEAFF; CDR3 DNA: TGTGTCAGCACCCAGCTTACGTTACCGAACACTGAAGCTTTCTTT
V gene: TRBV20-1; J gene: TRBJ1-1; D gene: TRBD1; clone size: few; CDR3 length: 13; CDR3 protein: CSAIGQGATEAFF; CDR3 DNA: TGCAGTGCTATAGGACAGGGGGCAACTGAAGCTTTCTTT
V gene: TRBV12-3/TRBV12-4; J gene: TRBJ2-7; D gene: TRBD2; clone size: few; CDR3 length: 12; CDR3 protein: CASSLSAGGQYF; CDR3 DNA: TGTGCCAGCAGCCTGAGCGCGGGAGGGCAGTACTTC
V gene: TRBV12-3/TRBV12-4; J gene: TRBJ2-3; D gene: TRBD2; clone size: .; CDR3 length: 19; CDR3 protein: CAGSFGTSGRVFSTDTQYF; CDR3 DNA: TGTGCCGGCAGTTTCGGGACTAGCGGGAGAGTCTTCAGCACAGATACGCAGTATTTT
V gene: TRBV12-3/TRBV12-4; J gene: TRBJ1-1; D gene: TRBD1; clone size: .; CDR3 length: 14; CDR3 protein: CASGETGGFTEAFF; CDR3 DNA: TGTGCCAGCGGTGAGACAGGGGGCTTCACTGAAGCTTTCTTT
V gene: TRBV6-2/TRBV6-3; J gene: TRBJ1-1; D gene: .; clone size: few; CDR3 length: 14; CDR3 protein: CASSYAGVGTEAFF; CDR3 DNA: TGTGCCAGCAGTTACGCAGGGGTGGGCACTGAAGCTTTCTTT
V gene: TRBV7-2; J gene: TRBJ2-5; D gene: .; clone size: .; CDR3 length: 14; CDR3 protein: CASSFSEGQETQYF; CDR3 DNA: TGTGCCAGCAGCTTTAGTGAAGGGCAAGAGACCCAGTACTTC
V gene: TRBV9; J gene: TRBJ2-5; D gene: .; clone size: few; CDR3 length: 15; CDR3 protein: CASSVTGTHQETQYF; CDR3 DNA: TGTGCCAGCAGCGTGACCGGGACTCATCAAGAGACCCAGTACTTC
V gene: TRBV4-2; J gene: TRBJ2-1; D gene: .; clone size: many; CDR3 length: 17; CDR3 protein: CASSQTSSDHWGNEQFF; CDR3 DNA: TGTGCCAGCAGCCAAACTTCTAGCGACCATTGGGGGAATGAGCAGTTCTTC
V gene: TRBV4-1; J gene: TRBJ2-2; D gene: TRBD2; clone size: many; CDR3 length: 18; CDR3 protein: CASSQLTLAGGLTGELFF; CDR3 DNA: TGCGCCAGCAGCCAACTCACGTTAGCGGGGGGGCTCACCGGGGAGCTGTTTTTT